This record concerns one T cell receptor beta chain sequence. Its antigen is unknown. Compared with germline, one end of the junction differs, possibly owing to a read error. Using immunoSEQ multiplex PCR, the repertoire was profiled, and TCRdb retains in-frame clones only, with some absent. The sample shows around 62,000 clones, 84% of them seen only once. The data belong to a study of OX40 agonist ivuxolimab in advanced cancers. Looking at the study overall: Ivuxolimab was administered intravenously to patients at 0.01 to 10 mg/kg every 2 weeks.

Per the germline V gene, CDR1 is SSHAT and CDR2 is FNYEAQ (reference sequence). The CDR3 is 15 amino acids. Study results and limitations: Mean expanded clone counts were higher in CD8+ than CD4+ T cells.

Source: CD4+ or CD8+ T cells sorted from blood, taken in a trial of the OX40 agonist ivuxolimab. V usage is TRBV7-7 and J usage is TRBJ1-2, with 7 bases matching TRBD1. This TCR was sampled from an adult with an advanced solid tumor such as melanoma, head and neck, liver or kidney cancer. The CDR3, as DNA: TGTGCTAGCAGCCCACTATCAACAGGGGCGGAGGGCTACACCTTC. The encoded protein is CASSPLSTGAEGYTF.